This is a list of T cell receptor beta chains from one sample in a study of blood T cell repertoires in COVID-19. The protocol was immunoSEQ multiplex PCR, while the TCRdb copy is restricted to in-frame clones and leaves out a portion. The repertoire has roughly 400,000 clones, approximately 89% of them found once; the top ten carry about 2.5%. Sequenced sample: peripheral blood. The origin of the receptors is a woman in her sixties with COVID-19, enrolled during active disease. CDR3s include the opening cysteine and the closing phenylalanine or tryptophan. A D gene is named only where the DNA matches it firmly. The size entry is marked missing in some rows and otherwise reads once, few, many or a size class.

clone_size d_call j_call v_call cdr3_nt cdr3_aa
once . TRBJ1-1 TRBV5-1 TGCGCCAGCAGCTTGGAAGCTATGAACACTGAAGCTTTCTTT CASSLEAMNTEAFF
few TRBD1 TRBJ1-2 TRBV7-9 TGTGCCAGCAGCGTGGGACAGAACTATGGCTACACCTTC CASSVGQNYGYTF
. TRBD2 TRBJ2-3 TRBV3-1/TRBV3-2 TGTGCCAGCAGCTCACAGCGGGGCCATACGCAGTATTTT CASSSQRGHTQYF
. TRBD1 TRBJ1-6 TRBV5-6 TGTGCCAGCAGCATCCAGGGGGCGGATACTTCACCCCTCCACTTT CASSIQGADTSPLHF
. . TRBJ1-1 TRBV2 TGTGCCAGCAGTCTAACAGGGCCTCTCGGGACTGAAGCTTTCTTT CASSLTGPLGTEAFF
. . TRBJ2-7 TRBV5-5 TGTGCCAGCAGCTTGGCCCCAGAAACCTACGAGCAGTACTTC CASSLAPETYEQYF
once . TRBJ1-2 TRBV10-3 TGTGCCGTCACCAAGCAGGGGTTAAGTGGCTACACCTTC CAVTKQGLSGYTF
many . TRBJ1-5 TRBV2 TGTGCCAGCAGTCCAATTCAAAATCAGCCCCAGCATTTT CASSPIQNQPQHF
. . TRBJ2-2 TRBV7-2 TGTGCCAGCAGCTTAGGGGACAAGACGAACACCGGGGAGCTGTTTTTT CASSLGDKTNTGELFF
. . TRBJ1-2 TRBV7-3 TGTGCCAGCAGCGAAGCGGGAGGAAACTATGGCTACACCTTC CASSEAGGNYGYTF
. . TRBJ1-2 TRBV28 TGTGCCAGCAGTTTACGCCTCGGTAACTATGGCTACACCTTC CASSLRLGNYGYTF
. . TRBJ2-1 TRBV19 TGTGCCAGTAGTATAATCGCGGGGGCGCGAGGTTGGAATGAGCAGTTCTTC CASSIIAGARGWNEQFF
. TRBD2 TRBJ2-2 TRBV18 TGTGCCAGCTCACCAAGCAGCGGGGCGAACACCGGGGAGCTGTTTTTT CASSPSSGANTGELFF
. TRBD2 TRBJ2-1 TRBV3-1/TRBV3-2 TGTGCCAGCAGCCAAGATGGGTGGACGCGGGAGAACAATGAGCAGTTCTTC CASSQDGWTRENNEQFF
. TRBD1 TRBJ2-1 TRBV7-3 TGTGCCAGCAGCGTCACAGGGGGATCCTACAATGAGCAGTTCTTC CASSVTGGSYNEQFF
few TRBD1 TRBJ1-5 TRBV19 TGTGCCAGTAGTCGAGGGACAGGGGCCCAGCCCCAGCATTTT CASSRGTGAQPQHF
. . TRBJ1-3 TRBV9 TGTGCCAGCAGCGTAGCGGGCGGGGTGAAGGGAAACACCATATATTTT CASSVAGGVKGNTIYF
. TRBD1 TRBJ2-1 TRBV12-5 TGTGCTAGTGGTTCACCGGGACAGGCCACCCTAGGCGAGCAGTTCTTC CASGSPGQATLGEQFF
. TRBD2 TRBJ2-3 TRBV12-3/TRBV12-4 TGTGCCAGCAGTCCCGCGGGAGCAGATACGCAGTATTTT CASSPAGADTQYF
. TRBD2 TRBJ2-3 TRBV14 TGTGCCAGCAGCCATGGACTAGCGGCACCCACAGATACGCAGTATTTT CASSHGLAAPTDTQYF
. . TRBJ2-7 TRBV18 TGTGCCAGCTCCCCAAGAGGCACCGAGGAGCAGTACTTC CASSPRGTEEQYF
. . TRBJ2-2 TRBV19 TGTGCCAGTAGCGTAACTACAGCGGCCACCGGGGAGCTGTTTTTT CASSVTTAATGELFF
. TRBD1 TRBJ2-5 TRBV19 TGTGCCAGTAGTGACAACAGGGGGCAAGAGACCCAGTACTTC CASSDNRGQETQYF
. TRBD2 TRBJ2-3 TRBV9 TGTGCCAGCAGCTTCAGCGGGGGGGCCTTAGATACGCAGTATTTT CASSFSGGALDTQYF
. . TRBJ1-5 TRBV5-8 TGTGCCAGCAGCCCGGACAGTAATCAGCCCCAGCATTTT CASSPDSNQPQHF
. . TRBJ2-2 TRBV27 TGTGCCAGCAGTTTAAGGAGGACCGGGGAGCTGTTTTTT CASSLRRTGELFF
. TRBD2 TRBJ2-3 TRBV2 TGTGCCAGCAGGTTAGCGGGGGGCCCTATTGCGCAGTATTTT CASRLAGGPIAQYF
few . TRBJ2-7 TRBV28 TGTGCCAGCAGAGGAGGAAGGGCCAACTACGAGCAGTACTTC CASRGGRANYEQYF
few . TRBJ1-2 TRBV20-1 TGCAGTGCTAGTGGCGGGCCCCGCACTGCTACGTACACCTTC CSASGGPRTATYTF